These 13 T cell receptor beta chains were sequenced from one sample in a study of radiotherapy plus CTLA-4 blockade in lung cancer. Sequenced by immunoSEQ multiplex PCR; TCRdb stores in-frame clones only, minus some. The sample lists about 98,000 clones; 75% to 85% were seen once. This specimen was peripheral blood, taken from a patient treated with radiotherapy plus ipilimumab. These receptors originate from a human donor with non-small cell lung cancer who had a partial response to radiotherapy plus ipilimumab.

V is TRBV19 and J is TRBJ2-7; TRBD2 matches at 10 bases. V lost 3 bases and J lost 1; bases outside the gene matches: 3. This CDR3 comprises 15 residues. Germline V gene sequence: CDR1 LNHDA, CDR2 SQIVND (reference sequence). In DNA, the CDR3 is TGTGCCAGTAGTATCCTAGCGGGAGAGTCCTACGAGCAGTACTTC. This encodes CASSILAGESYEQYF.

The rearrangement links TRBV19 to TRBJ1-1; D remains ambiguous. CDR3 length: 16 residues. The V gene's germline CDR1 is LNHDA and CDR2 SQIVND (reference sequence). The germline V and J ends were trimmed by 4 bases and 2 bases, with 17 bases remaining between them. This CDR3 reads CASSTPGRGFNTEAFF. In DNA, the CDR3 is TGTGCCAGTAGTACCCCCGGCAGAGGTTTTAACACTGAAGCTTTCTTT. Based on the CDR3 plus reference TRBV19 and TRBJ1-1, the full variable domain is DGGITQSPKYLFRKEGQNVTLSCEQNLNHDAMYWYRQDPGQGLRLIYYSQIVNDFQKGDIAEGYSVSREKKESFPLTVTSAQKNPTAFYLCASSTPGRGFNTEAFFGQGTRLTVV.

The chain links TRBV18 to TRBJ2-5; tentatively, D is TRBD1 (5 bases). Trimming removed 6 bases from V and 5 bases from J, with 13 bases in between. Germline V lookup: CDR1 KGHSH, CDR2 LQKENI. This CDR3 has 13 residues. For the CDR3, the DNA is TGTGCCAGCTCTCCTCAGGGTCAGGAGACCCAGTACTTC. Translated: CASSPQGQETQYF.

This clone was detected once. V usage is TRBV28 and J usage is TRBJ1-2, with a weak D call TRBD1 (5 bases). There are 15 residues in the CDR3. Germline lookup yields CDR1 MDHEN and CDR2 SYDVKM. Between the trimmed V and J ends, which lost 2 bases and 3 bases, there was a span of 13 bases. Written as DNA, the CDR3 is TGTGCCAGCAGTTTAAGTGGCAGGGAAGACTATGGCTACACCTTC. It specifies CASSLSGREDYGYTF.

This CDR3 reads CASSIREAGEQFF. Written as DNA, the CDR3 is TGCGCCAGCAGCATCCGCGAAGCGGGAGAGCAGTTCTTC. This sequence joins TRBV5-1 and TRBJ2-1; TRBD2 matches 7 bases. Germline V lookup: CDR1 SGHRS, CDR2 YFSETQ. V dropped 4 bases and J dropped 10; count of bases not matched to a gene: 8. The CDR3 length is 13 residues.

The rearrangement joins TRBV5-1 to TRBJ2-5; TRBD1 aligns across 7 bases. The CDR3 spans 16 residues. Germline V gene data show CDR1 as SGHRS and CDR2 as YFSETQ. Losses at the gene ends were 3 bases for V and 1 base for J; bases not matched to a gene: 9. In nucleotides, the CDR3 is TGCGCCAGCAGCTCCCCGACAGGGAATCGCCAAGAGACCCAGTACTTC. This sequence encodes CASSSPTGNRQETQYF. Full variable domain (missing parts from reference TRBV5-1 and TRBJ2-5): KAGVTQTPRYLIKTRGQQVTLSCSPISGHRSVSWYQQTPGQGLQFLFEYFSETQRNKGNFPGRFSGRQFSNSRSEMNVSTLELGDSALYLCASSSPTGNRQETQYFGPGTRLLVL.

The gene calls are TRBV21-1 and TRBJ2-5; TRBD1 reflects the table's D call only, with no check against the DNA. TRBV21-1 is an annotated pseudogene. CDR3 length: 15 amino acids. CDR3 sequence: CASSETGRGQETQYF. In DNA form, the CDR3 reads TGTGCCAGCAGCGAGACAGGGAGAGGACAAGAGACCCAGTACTTC.

CDR3 bases: TGCGCCAGCAGCCTCAGACTAGCGGGAGGGTTAAATGAGCAGTTCTTC. Encoded protein: CASSLRLAGGLNEQFF. V usage is TRBV5-1 and J usage is TRBJ2-1; 14 bases match TRBD2. The CDR3 runs 16 residues. Germline V gene data show CDR1 as SGHRS and CDR2 as YFSETQ. Trimming removed 4 bases from V and 7 bases from J; junction bases left unmatched: 7. The variable domain in full, with the rest retrieved from reference TRBV5-1 and TRBJ2-1, is KAGVTQTPRYLIKTRGQQVTLSCSPISGHRSVSWYQQTPGQGLQFLFEYFSETQRNKGNFPGRFSGRQFSNSRSEMNVSTLELGDSALYLCASSLRLAGGLNEQFFGPGTRLTVL.

The rearrangement joins TRBV9 to TRBJ2-2, with D possibly being TRBD2 (7 bases). Per germline, CDR1 SGDLS and CDR2 YYNGEE. Between the trimmed V and J ends, which lost 4 bases and 5 bases, there was a span of 15 bases. CDR3 length: 15 amino acids. CDR3 sequence: CASSQVGGRTGELFF. CDR3 DNA: TGTGCCAGCAGCCAGGTGGGGGGGCGGACCGGGGAGCTGTTTTTT.

This chain connects TRBV7-8 to TRBJ1-5; D unclear. The CDR3 totals 15 residues. CDR1 is SGHVS and CDR2 is FQNEAQ in the germline V gene. The germline V and J ends were trimmed by 6 bases and 0 bases, with 12 bases remaining between them. DNA for the CDR3: TGTGCCAGCAGTCCAAGCCCCTATAGCAATCAGCCCCAGCATTTT. Translating gives CASSPSPYSNQPQHF. Together with reference TRBV7-8 and TRBJ1-5, the CDR3 gives the full variable domain: GAGVSQSPRYKVAKRGQDVALRCDPISGHVSLFWYQQALGQGPEFLTYFQNEAQLDKSGLPSDRFFAERPEGSVSTLKIQRTQQEDSAVYLCASSPSPYSNQPQHFGDGTRLSIL.

This sequence joins TRBV7-3 and TRBJ1-2; D not resolved. The CDR3 is 14 amino acids. Germline values: CDR1 SGHTA, CDR2 FQGTGA. V lost 5 bases to trimming and J lost 2 bases, with 12 bases between them. CDR3 in amino acids: CASSTGGGNYGYTF. The DNA for the CDR3 is TGTGCCAGCAGCACGGGAGGCGGAAACTATGGCTACACCTTC.

The gene calls are TRBV6-5 and TRBJ2-7, with 10 nucleotides matching TRBD2. Unmatched junction bases numbered 7, after V lost 6 bases and J lost 2 bases. This CDR3 comprises 15 residues. Germline-derived CDR1 and CDR2 are MNHEY and SVGAGI. The CDR3 is CASRPEREGPYEQYF. In DNA form, the CDR3 reads TGTGCCAGCAGACCCGAGCGGGAGGGCCCCTACGAGCAGTACTTC.

This chain connects TRBV9 to TRBJ2-3; 12 bases match TRBD2. CDR3 length equals 18 residues. The germline V gene encodes CDR1 SGDLS and CDR2 YYNGEE. V trimming: 3 bases; J trimming: 2 bases; junction bases outside the gene matches: 10. The CDR3 DNA is TGTGCCAGCAGCGCCCCGGGACTAGCGGGCCAACTCACAGATACGCAGTATTTT. This translates into CASSAPGLAGQLTDTQYF.